This TCR beta chain was sequenced in a study of cytomegalovirus exposure and HLA in healthy donors. General study points: Some TCR beta chains (approximately 180 of them) were listed as cytomegalovirus-associated. In an earlier analysis, most TCR beta V segments were productive about 87% or about 30% of the time. For TCR beta chains, V- and J-gene trimming was later linked to a missense DCLRE1C variant.

To note about this clone: Its antigen is unidentified.

The CDR3 loop spans 15 amino acids. Germline loops: CDR1 SGHNT, CDR2 YYREEE (reference sequence). The V end was cut by 4 bases, the J end by 8 bases, with 21 bases between. In the PCR, 60 Vbeta and 13 Jbeta primers were used. TCRdb keeps only in-frame clones here, not all; method: immunoSEQ multiplex PCR. The sample has roughly 45,000 clones, 50% to 75% seen once. The sequenced sample was PBMCs. The sequence was obtained from a human donor in good health. This chain joins TRBV5-4 and TRBJ1-2, with D maybe TRBD1 (6 bases). The CDR3 loop reads CASSIPDRPARGYTF. CDR3 DNA: TGTGCCAGCAGCATCCCGGACAGACCTGCTCGAGGCTACACCTTC.